The rows below give T cell receptor beta chains drawn from one sample of a study of blood T cell repertoires in COVID-19. Measured with immunoSEQ multiplex PCR; TCRdb has only the in-frame clones, and not every one. The data show about 78,000 clones, 80% to 95% seen once. The sequenced sample was peripheral blood. The receptor source for this set is an elderly woman with acute or convalescent COVID-19. Both conserved end residues are part of each CDR3. A D gene is named only where the DNA matches it firmly. A clone size is listed for some rows: how often the clone was seen (once, few, many), or a class if it is expanded.

TRBV6-1,.,TRBJ2-3,.,17,CASSDNPLAAARDTQYF,TGTGCCAGCAGTGACAACCCTTTAGCGGCTGCACGCGATACGCAGTATTTT
TRBV7-8,.,TRBJ2-3,.,13,CASSPRSGDTQYF,TGTGCCAGCAGCCCCAGGAGCGGGGATACGCAGTATTTT
TRBV28,once,TRBJ2-1,TRBD2,17,CASSVGLAVISYNEQFF,TGTGCCAGCAGTGTCGGACTAGCGGTCATCTCCTACAATGAGCAGTTCTTC
TRBV3-1/TRBV3-2,.,TRBJ1-6,TRBD1,15,CASSQLGQGNSPLHF,TGTGCCAGCAGCCAATTGGGACAGGGTAATTCACCCCTCCACTTT
TRBV6-2/TRBV6-3,.,TRBJ2-6,.,16,CASSYSYLPGANVLTF,TGTGCCAGCAGTTACTCGTATCTACCTGGGGCCAACGTCCTGACTTTC
TRBV13,.,TRBJ2-1,TRBD2,14,CACGRGGSYNEQFF,TGTGCCTGTGGCCGGGGGGGCTCCTACAATGAGCAGTTCTTC
TRBV18,.,TRBJ1-2,.,19,CASSPGPYLVAGQNYGYTF,TGTGCCAGCTCACCTGGGCCCTACCTAGTGGCAGGACAAAACTATGGCTACACCTTC
TRBV5-8,.,TRBJ1-4,.,14,CASSAGQGNEKLFF,TGTGCCAGCAGCGCCGGACAAGGCAATGAAAAACTGTTTTTT
TRBV11-2,.,TRBJ2-3,TRBD1,14,CASSAGQGSDTQYF,TGTGCCAGCAGCGCCGGACAGGGGTCAGATACGCAGTATTTT
TRBV19,.,TRBJ2-1,TRBD2,16,CASSPTWTSGNNEQFF,TGTGCCAGTAGCCCGACCTGGACTAGCGGAAACAATGAGCAGTTCTTC
TRBV3-1/TRBV3-2,.,TRBJ2-2,.,13,CASRLGGTGELFF,TGTGCCAGCAGACTAGGGGGAACCGGGGAGCTGTTTTTT
TRBV29-1,.,TRBJ1-2,.,14,CSFLPPGGLYGYTF,TGCAGCTTTCTTCCCCCCGGAGGCCTCTATGGCTACACCTTC
TRBV28,.,TRBJ2-3,TRBD2,16,CASSTSGAPFTDTQYF,TGTGCCAGCAGCACTAGCGGGGCCCCCTTCACAGATACGCAGTATTTT
TRBV5-4,.,TRBJ1-2,TRBD1,13,CASSSTGRWGYTF,TGTGCCAGCAGCTCGACAGGGCGCTGGGGCTACACCTTC
TRBV11-3,once,TRBJ2-7,TRBD1,14,CASSSTGTGSGQYF,TGTGCCAGCAGCTCAACCGGGACAGGGTCGGGGCAGTACTTC
TRBV28,.,TRBJ2-3,TRBD1,15,CASLTGANGADTQYF,TGTGCCAGCCTGACAGGGGCCAACGGGGCAGATACGCAGTATTTT
TRBV5-1,.,TRBJ2-5,.,12,CASRGWLETQYF,TGCGCCAGCAGGGGCTGGTTGGAGACCCAGTACTTC
TRBV20-1,.,TRBJ2-7,.,11,CSAGLGAQQYF,TGCAGTGCTGGCTTAGGGGCTCAGCAGTACTTC
TRBV25-1,once,TRBJ2-7,TRBD1,15,CARTKVGQGNYEQYF,TGTGCCAGAACTAAGGTTGGACAGGGAAACTACGAGCAGTACTTC
TRBV11-2,once,TRBJ2-1,TRBD2,15,CASSARAGGGGEQFF,TGTGCCAGCAGCGCCCGGGCCGGGGGGGGAGGCGAGCAGTTCTTC
TRBV3-1/TRBV3-2,.,TRBJ2-3,TRBD1,15,CASSLTSTGVDTQYF,TGTGCCAGCAGCCTCACCTCGACAGGGGTCGATACGCAGTATTTT
TRBV7-9,.,TRBJ2-1,TRBD2,18,CASSSGTSGGPFDNEQFF,TGTGCCAGCAGCTCCGGGACTAGCGGGGGGCCTTTTGATAATGAGCAGTTCTTC
TRBV6-2/TRBV6-3,.,TRBJ1-2,.,13,CASSYEGNYGYTF,TGTGCCAGCAGTTACGAGGGAAACTATGGCTACACCTTC
TRBV9,.,TRBJ2-2,.,19,CASSPAGFRANQNTGELFF,TGTGCCAGCAGCCCAGCCGGCTTCCGAGCGAATCAGAACACCGGGGAGCTGTTTTTT
TRBV3-1/TRBV3-2,.,TRBJ2-2,.,15,CASRPGAWGTGELFF,TGTGCCAGCAGACCAGGGGCGTGGGGCACCGGGGAGCTGTTTTTT
TRBV5-1,once,TRBJ1-6,.,13,CASSLDGDSPLHF,TGCGCCAGCAGCTTGGACGGGGATTCACCCCTCCACTTT
TRBV25-1,.,TRBJ1-3,.,16,CASQIGGAGAGNTIYF,TGTGCCAGCCAAATAGGGGGGGCAGGGGCTGGAAACACCATATATTTT
TRBV2,once,TRBJ1-3,.,14,CASSASLAGNTIYF,TGTGCCAGCAGCGCAAGCTTAGCTGGAAACACCATATATTTT
TRBV5-1,.,TRBJ1-2,TRBD1,15,CASSLGTGVVYGYTF,TGCGCCAGCAGCTTGGGGACAGGGGTAGTTTATGGCTACACCTTC
TRBV6-6,.,TRBJ1-3,TRBD1,14,CASSYRDRGGTIYF,TGTGCCAGCAGTTACCGGGACAGGGGCGGCACCATATATTTT
TRBV5-1,.,TRBJ1-6,.,15,CASSVQGEYNSPLHF,TGCGCCAGCAGCGTACAGGGAGAGTATAATTCACCCCTCCACTTT
TRBV5-8,.,TRBJ2-2,TRBD1,19,CASSLRGSFGTGATGELFF,TGTGCCAGCAGCTTGAGGGGGTCGTTTGGGACAGGGGCGACCGGGGAGCTGTTTTTT
TRBV15,.,TRBJ1-5,.,16,CATSRGQGEGNQPQHF,TGTGCCACCAGCAGAGGTCAAGGGGAGGGCAATCAGCCCCAGCATTTT
TRBV3-1/TRBV3-2,once,TRBJ2-3,.,13,CASSQVRSDTQYF,TGTGCCAGCAGCCAAGTCAGGTCAGATACGCAGTATTTT
TRBV6-5,.,TRBJ1-2,.,12,CASSYRGNGYTF,TGTGCCAGCAGTTACCGGGGTAATGGCTACACCTTC
TRBV9,.,TRBJ2-2,.,15,CASSQVLGPTGELFF,TGTGCCAGCAGCCAGGTTTTGGGGCCCACCGGGGAGCTGTTTTTT
TRBV9,.,TRBJ2-7,.,15,CASSRGPAGYNEQYF,TGTGCCAGCAGCCGAGGCCCCGCAGGGTACAACGAGCAGTACTTC
TRBV10-3,.,TRBJ2-3,TRBD2,14,CAISEREVTDTQYF,TGTGCCATCAGTGAGCGGGAGGTCACAGATACGCAGTATTTT
TRBV28,once,TRBJ2-1,TRBD2,16,CASRPPPGLAANEQFF,TGTGCCAGCAGGCCACCCCCGGGACTAGCGGCCAATGAGCAGTTCTTC
TRBV6-2/TRBV6-3,.,TRBJ2-1,TRBD1,16,CASSRFGTVSYNEQFF,TGTGCCAGCAGTCGATTTGGGACAGTCTCCTACAATGAGCAGTTCTTC
TRBV7-6,.,TRBJ2-7,.,13,CASSLAAGYEQYF,TGTGCCAGCAGCTTAGCTGCGGGGTACGAGCAGTACTTC
TRBV5-1,once,TRBJ1-1,.,14,CASSLVVGDTEAFF,TGCGCCAGCAGCTTGGTAGTAGGGGACACTGAAGCTTTCTTT
TRBV6-2/TRBV6-3,.,TRBJ2-1,TRBD2,19,CASSYPAGRRGLADNEQFF,TGTGCCAGCAGTTACCCCGCGGGTAGGAGAGGACTAGCGGACAATGAGCAGTTCTTC